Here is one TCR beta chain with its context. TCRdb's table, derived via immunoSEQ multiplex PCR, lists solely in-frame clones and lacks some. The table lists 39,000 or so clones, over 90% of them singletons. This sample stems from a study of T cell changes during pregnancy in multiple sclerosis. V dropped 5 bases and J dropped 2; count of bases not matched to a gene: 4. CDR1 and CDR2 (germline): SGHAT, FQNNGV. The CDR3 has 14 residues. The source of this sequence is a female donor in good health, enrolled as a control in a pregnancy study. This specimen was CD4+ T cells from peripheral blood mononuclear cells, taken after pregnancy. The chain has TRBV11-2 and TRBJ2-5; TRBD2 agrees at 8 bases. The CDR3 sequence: CASSPRLAQETQYF. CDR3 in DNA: TGTGCCAGCAGCCCACGACTAGCGCAAGAGACCCAGTACTTC.